This section outlines one TCR beta chain sequence together with its context. This clonotype came up many times. Its antigen remains undetermined. No much larger clone exists at a distance of one base, and base qualities are not known. This record belongs to a study of CD8 T cells in ankylosing spondylitis (dated by TCRdb to the late 2010s). For context, the study as a whole: The study profiled T cell receptor beta repertoires in healthy donors and ankylosing spondylitis patients to find disease-linked TCR variants. The whole study cohort included roughly 110 healthy donors and 25 ankylosing spondylitis patients. Peripheral blood was sampled, and synovial fluid was additionally collected from ankylosing spondylitis patients. What the study reported, not specific to this receptor: A CD8+ phenotype was shown by the disease-linked clones, which were found at relatively low frequencies in peripheral blood. Significant enrichment of the disease-linked clones was reported in matched synovial fluid samples from ankylosing spondylitis patients. Some motif variants were previously reported in synovial fluid and blood of reactive arthritis patients, suggesting common disease-initiation mechanisms. Blood from ankylosing spondylitis patients appeared to be characterized by a TCR beta motif made up of several highly homologous amino acid variants.

The CDR1 and CDR2 encoded by the germline V gene are SNHLY and FYNNEI. Germline trimming: 8 bases from V, 7 bases from J; junction bases outside gene matches: 5. The CDR3 numbers 14 residues from cysteine through phenylalanine. The sequence is cut down to CDR3 DNA, 42 bases in frame from base 1. The reads were generated on an Illumina HiSeq 2500. Quantitative 5'-RACE with molecular barcodes was the method used to prepare the TCR beta libraries. Concerning the study's data processing: A new computational method, built on a probabilistic model of VDJ rearrangement, was used to identify disease-linked TCR variants. TCRdb took the public reads, trimmed them with fastp at Q25, ran MiXCR for clone calling and kept in-frame beta chains. Entries that share a CDR3 protein sequence are merged under the most common genes and DNA. The V and J calls and clone size are TCRdb's, not the authors'. The sample yields 150,000 to 200,000 distinct CDR3 sequences; about 13% were counted once. The top ten clonotypes cover about 17% of the sample.

The chain employs TRBV2 and TRBJ2-2, and TRBD1 matches 12 of the central bases. This clonotype was sampled from a male donor with ankylosing spondylitis or in good health (not recorded which). The specimen was blood, either unsorted or a sorted T cell fraction (not recorded which). The base sequence is TGTGCCAGCCGGGACAGGGGGCGTAGCGGGGAGCTGTTTTTT. Translated, it reads CASRDRGRSGELFF.